The rows below give T cell receptor beta chains drawn from one sample of a study of blood T cell repertoires in COVID-19. Sequenced by immunoSEQ multiplex PCR; TCRdb stores in-frame clones only, minus some. Of more than 85,000 clones listed, 75% to 95% are singletons. Sequencing input: peripheral blood. The receptor set was obtained from a man between 18 and 35 years old with acute or convalescent COVID-19. Both conserved end residues are part of each CDR3. The order of the fields is V gene, J gene, D gene, clone size, CDR3 protein, CDR3 DNA. The D gene is left open where the match is weak. A clone size is listed for some rows: how often the clone was seen (once, few, many), or a class if it is expanded.

TRBV7-9	TRBJ1-2	NA	NA	CASSWGTLAYGYTF	TGTGCCAGCAGCTGGGGGACACTCGCATATGGCTACACCTTC
TRBV27	TRBJ1-5	TRBD1	NA	CASSLVGQGYHQPQHF	TGTGCCAGCAGTTTGGTAGGACAGGGGTATCATCAGCCCCAGCATTTT
TRBV18	TRBJ2-7	TRBD1	NA	CASSGDRGHQSSYEQYF	TGTGCCAGCTCAGGGGACAGGGGGCATCAGAGCTCCTACGAGCAGTACTTC
TRBV4-1	TRBJ2-7	TRBD2	once	CASSQEQLAGGREQYF	TGCGCCAGCAGCCAAGAACAACTAGCGGGAGGGCGCGAGCAGTACTTC
TRBV6-1	TRBJ2-7	TRBD2	once	CASSGTSGGPPYEQYF	TGTGCCAGCAGTGGGACTAGCGGGGGGCCCCCCTACGAGCAGTACTTC
TRBV5-1	TRBJ1-1	NA	NA	CASSLDRLAEAFF	TGCGCCAGCAGCTTGGACAGATTGGCTGAAGCTTTCTTT
TRBV28	TRBJ2-7	TRBD1	NA	CASSLVYGPGQKSSYEQYF	TGTGCCAGCAGTTTAGTTTACGGCCCGGGACAGAAGAGCTCCTACGAGCAGTACTTC
TRBV7-9	TRBJ1-2	TRBD1	once	CASSDGSGGRRYGYTF	TGTGCCAGCAGCGACGGTTCAGGGGGCAGACGCTATGGCTACACCTTC
TRBV25-1	TRBJ2-5	TRBD1	NA	CASSDHRGRRETQYF	TGTGCCAGCAGTGACCACAGGGGGAGGAGAGAGACCCAGTACTTC
TRBV6-2/TRBV6-3	TRBJ1-5	NA	NA	CASSPLADKGQPQHF	TGTGCCAGCAGCCCACTCGCGGACAAGGGGCAGCCCCAGCATTTT
TRBV5-1	TRBJ1-4	TRBD1	NA	CASSFRGLNEKLFF	TGCGCCAGCAGCTTCAGGGGGCTTAATGAAAAACTGTTTTTT
TRBV9	TRBJ2-1	TRBD2	NA	CASSSGTSGTEQFF	TGTGCCAGCAGCTCAGGGACTAGCGGGACCGAGCAGTTCTTC